The 2 T cell receptor beta chains reported below all come from one sample, sequenced in a study of blood T cell repertoires in COVID-19. Sequenced by immunoSEQ multiplex PCR; TCRdb stores in-frame clones only, minus some. The data show about 64,000 clones, 82% seen once. Sequenced: peripheral blood. The receptors derive from a human donor in a cohort sampled during active COVID-19.

V gene TRBV2 combines with J gene TRBJ1-1, with a possible D match to TRBD1 (5 bases). V was cut by 2 bases and J by 1 base, with 11 bases left in between. This CDR3 is 15 amino acids long. Germline V gene sequence: CDR1 SNHLY, CDR2 FYNNEI. In DNA, the CDR3 is TGTGCCAGCAGTGAATGGGGCGTAGGGAACACTGAAGCTTTCTTT. This sequence encodes CASSEWGVGNTEAFF.

The chain uses TRBV5-6 and TRBJ2-3, with 9 bases aligning to TRBD2. The trim removed 3 bases at V and 0 bases at J, leaving 11 bases unmatched. Per the germline V gene, CDR1 is SGHDT and CDR2 is YYEEEE. The CDR3 covers 18 residues. CDR3 DNA sequence: TGTGCCAGCAGCTCCCCTAGCGGGGACCTCGCTAGCACAGATACGCAGTATTTT. This gives the protein CASSSPSGDLASTDTQYF.